This paragraph covers one T cell receptor beta chain sequence. This entry is derived from a study of blood T cell repertoires in COVID-19. Study details: COVID-19 samples collected from the United States, Italy and Spain covered acute and convalescent phases. T cells, B-cell-depleted T cells, or PBMCs provided the cDNA or gDNA that served as material.

V was pared by 4 bases and J by 5 bases, with 7 bases of the junction left unmatched. The germline gives CDR1 LNHDA, CDR2 SQIVND (reference sequence). The CDR3 is made up of 14 amino acids. Participants' own reports of clinical history determined their cohort assignment. Per the original methods: Amplifying reference gene primers gave estimates of nucleated cell counts. TCRdb's table, derived via immunoSEQ multiplex PCR, lists solely in-frame clones and lacks some. That table gives V, J and clone size, and the DNA gave D and trimming. The sample lists about 400,000 clones, 70% to 90% occurring once. The receptor was derived from a woman between 40 and 55 years old with acute COVID-19. This chain uses TRBV19 with TRBJ1-1, with 7 bases that match TRBD1. What was sequenced was PBMCs or T cells enriched from blood (not recorded which). The CDR3 here is CASSTTGARTEAFF. CDR3 DNA: TGTGCCAGTAGTACAACAGGGGCAAGGACTGAAGCTTTCTTT.